Shown below are 13 T cell receptor beta chains from a single sample sequenced in a study of beta chain features in type 1 diabetes. cDNA synthesis used the whole RNA isolate, giving expressed TCRB sequences. The protocol was immunoSEQ multiplex PCR, while the TCRdb copy is restricted to in-frame clones and leaves out a portion. Of 300,000 to 400,000 clones listed, more than 9.5% are singletons. Material: naive CD4+ T cells from blood. Receptors were obtained from a woman in her twenties or thirties in good health.

In its sample, this clone was seen a few times. The CDR3 here is CARSLAGLGNEQFF. CDR3 coding DNA: TGTGCCAGGTCGTTAGCGGGTTTGGGGAATGAGCAGTTCTTC. The gene calls are TRBV2 and TRBJ2-1, with TRBD2 matching over 7 bases. The CDR3 consists of 14 residues. After removal of 9 bases from V and 7 bases from J, the junction contained 12 bases not matched to a gene. Germline lookup yields CDR1 SNHLY and CDR2 FYNNEI.

The genes are TRBV2 and TRBJ1-1, with D tentatively TRBD1 (5 bases). CDR3 length: 15 residues. Germline V gene data show CDR1 as SNHLY and CDR2 as FYNNEI. The V gene lost 7 bases and the J gene lost 1 base, with 16 bases spanning the gap. This CDR3 is CASTLQEATNTEAFF. CDR3 bases: TGTGCCAGCACGCTACAGGAAGCGACGAACACTGAAGCTTTCTTT.

The table lists this clone with a few counts. The sample carries other DNA sequences with the same CDR3. V is TRBV18 and J is TRBJ2-1; the D gene is possibly TRBD1 (5 bases). V was trimmed by 1 base and J by 6 bases, leaving 10 bases between them. Germline V gene lookup returns CDR1 KGHSH and CDR2 LQKENI. The CDR3 spans 14 residues. The CDR3 spells CASSPRQGGNEQFF. The CDR3 DNA reads TGTGCCAGCTCACCACGGCAGGGCGGCAATGAGCAGTTCTTC.

This clone occurred a few times. The chain recombines TRBV18 with TRBJ2-3, with D perhaps TRBD2 (6 bases). Between the trimmed V and J ends, which lost 4 bases and 2 bases, there was a span of 13 bases. This CDR3 spans 15 amino acids. Per the germline V gene, CDR1 is KGHSH and CDR2 is LQKENI. The CDR3 loop reads CASSLRDSATDTQYF. The CDR3 bases are TGTGCCAGCTCACTCCGGGACTCAGCCACAGATACGCAGTATTTT.

The chain couples TRBV29-1 to TRBJ2-5, with D uncertain. The J call may not be correct, given that the DNA end is closer to TRBJ2-7. The CDR3 extends over 11 amino acids. Germline V gene sequence: CDR1 SQVTM, CDR2 ANQGSEA. Here the CDR3 DNA reads TGCAGCGTGCTGACGAACTACGAGCAGTACTTC. It is translated as CSVLTNYEQYF.

The rearrangement links TRBV2 to TRBJ2-4; D is perhaps TRBD2 (5 bases). CDR3 size: 15 residues. Germline V gene lookup returns CDR1 SNHLY and CDR2 FYNNEI. Trimming removed 2 bases at V and 9 bases at J, with 17 bases between. This chain's CDR3 is CASSELERALSIQYF. The CDR3 DNA reads TGTGCCAGCAGTGAACTCGAGAGGGCCCTCAGCATTCAGTACTTC.

This clone showed up just a few times. The rearrangement links TRBV18 to TRBJ1-1, with 8 bases matching TRBD1. The CDR3 runs 13 residues. CDR1 and CDR2 from the germline V gene are KGHSH and LQKENI. V dropped 3 bases and J dropped 11; count of bases not matched to a gene: 8. CDR3 protein: CASSPPDRDKAFF. The DNA for the CDR3 is TGTGCCAGCTCACCTCCGGACAGGGACAAGGCTTTCTTT.

This clone has a handful of counts. Compared with germline, one end of the junction differs, possibly owing to a read error. V usage is TRBV30 and J usage is TRBJ2-7; 7 bases agree with TRBD2. Looked up from germline, CDR1 is GTSNPN and CDR2 is SVGIG (reference sequence). The CDR3 loop spans 12 amino acids. The CDR3 region is CAWSLPSGPSGF. The CDR3 coding sequence is TGTGCCTGGAGTCTCCCTAGCGGTCCTTCGGGTTTC.

The chain has TRBV19 and TRBJ2-3; TRBD2 is a possible D gene (5 bases). V was pared by 6 bases and J by 5 bases, with 18 bases between. The CDR3 contains 15 residues. Germline CDR1 and CDR2: LNHDA and SQIVND (reference sequence). CDR3 sequence reads: CASRLDSVLEDTQYF. CDR3 sequence (DNA): TGTGCCAGTAGATTGGACTCAGTCTTGGAAGATACGCAGTATTTT.

Only a few counts were recorded for this clone. The chain has TRBV18 and TRBJ2-3; tentatively, D is TRBD2 (6 bases). The CDR3 length is 15 residues. Germline loops: CDR1 KGHSH, CDR2 LQKENI. Trimming took 6 bases from V and 1 from J, leaving 14 bases between them. The CDR3 nucleotides read TGTGCCAGCTCGGGGGACTTCTTCGGCACAGATACGCAGTATTTT. Translation gives CASSGDFFGTDTQYF.

The CDR3 DNA reads as TGTGCCAGCAGCTTAGCGCGTGACAGGGTCTACGAGCAGTACTTC. It is translated as CASSLARDRVYEQYF. The V and J genes are TRBV7-8 and TRBJ2-7, with 7 positions matching TRBD1. Germline V lookup: CDR1 SGHVS, CDR2 FQNEAQ. The CDR3 sequence is 15 residues long. Losses at the gene ends were 0 bases for V and 3 bases for J; bases not matched to a gene: 5.

V and J are TRBV30 and TRBJ2-7; 9 nucleotides match TRBD1. Germline-derived CDR1 and CDR2 are GTSNPN and SVGIG (reference sequence). The CDR3 is 16 amino acids. V was pared by 3 bases and J by 2 bases, with 11 bases of the junction left unmatched. CDR3 nucleotides: TGTGCCTGGAGGTTACCGGGACAGGGCCCAACCTACGAGCAGTACTTC. Translation: CAWRLPGQGPTYEQYF.

The sample holds a few counts of this clone. V gene TRBV11-2 combines with J gene TRBJ2-7; no reliable D call. Deletions cut 3 bases from V and 5 bases from J, with 11 bases between. The CDR3 is 13 residues long. Germline V gene sequence: CDR1 SGHAT, CDR2 FQNNGV. This chain's CDR3 is CASSFVGLNEQYF. CDR3 sequence (DNA): TGTGCCAGCAGCTTTGTCGGTTTGAACGAGCAGTACTTC.